What follows are 22 T cell receptor beta chains derived from one specimen sequenced in a study of blood T cell repertoires in COVID-19. Profiling relied on immunoSEQ multiplex PCR, and the TCRdb table lists in-frame clones only, not all of them. Of 250,000 to 350,000 clones listed, roughly 87% were seen once; the top ten hold around 0.92%. The sequenced sample was PBMCs or T cells enriched from blood (not recorded which). Receptors were obtained from a woman under 40 who had recovered from COVID-19.

The gene calls are TRBV6-5 and TRBJ1-3; D call uncertain. V was clipped by 6 bases and J by 6 bases, with 6 bases between them. This CDR3 is 11 amino acids long. CDR1 and CDR2 (germline): MNHEY, SVGAGI. The CDR3 nucleotides read TGTGCCAGCAGGTCCGTAAACACCATATATTTT. The encoded protein is CASRSVNTIYF.

V is TRBV5-1 and J is TRBJ2-5, with a weak D call TRBD1 (6 bases). V was shortened by 0 bases and J by 5 bases, with 14 bases between the two germline ends. This CDR3 is 15 amino acids long. CDR1 SGHRS and CDR2 YFSETQ come from the germline V gene. The CDR3 coding sequence is TGCGCCAGCAGCTTGGAGGGACACATTGGGGAGACCCAGTACTTC. As protein: CASSLEGHIGETQYF.

The chain carries TRBV7-2 and TRBJ2-3, with a possible D match to TRBD1 (6 bases). Germline-derived CDR1 and CDR2 are SGHTA and FQGNSA. The ends were cut back, 1 base at V and 9 bases at J, with 14 bases in the middle. This CDR3 comprises 14 residues. The CDR3 sequence: CASSLEAQTGTQYF. CDR3 DNA: TGTGCCAGCAGCTTAGAAGCACAAACAGGGACGCAGTATTTT.

Written as DNA, the CDR3 is TGTGCCACCAGCAGAGGACAGGACGGAAACACCATATATTTT. Residues: CATSRGQDGNTIYF. The chain couples TRBV24-1 to TRBJ1-3; 7 bases fit TRBD1. J lost 4 bases, V lost 7 bases, and 6 bases had no gene match. CDR3 length: 14 residues. The germline V gene has CDR1 KGHDR and CDR2 SFDVKD.

The chain has TRBV7-7 and TRBJ2-2; no definite D call. Germline V gene data show CDR1 as SSHAT and CDR2 as FNYEAQ (reference sequence). The V and J ends lost 3 bases and 0 bases respectively, with 14 bases between them. The CDR3 length is 17 residues. CDR3 in DNA: TGTGCCAGCAGCTTTACGATGGCCGTTGCGAACACCGGGGAGCTGTTTTTT. Translation: CASSFTMAVANTGELFF.

The CDR3 bases are TGTGCCATCAGCCCGAACCCGGGGGGCGAGCAGTACTTC. It encodes CAISPNPGGEQYF. The chain carries TRBV10-3 and TRBJ2-7, with 7 bases lining up with TRBD2. The germline gives CDR1 ENHRY, CDR2 SYGVKD. CDR3 length equals 13 residues. V shed 6 bases, J shed 6 bases, and the junction held 8 bases outside the gene matches.

This clone has just one count. The V gene is TRBV5-4, the J gene TRBJ2-3; the match to TRBD2 covers 12 bases. The CDR3 has 15 amino acids. The V and J ends lost 4 bases and 4 bases, in that order; junction bases with no gene match: 4. The germline CDR1 and CDR2 sequences are SGHNT and YYREEE (reference sequence). The CDR3 is CASSRLAGESDTQYF. In nucleotides, the CDR3 is TGTGCCAGCAGCCGACTAGCGGGAGAATCAGATACGCAGTATTTT.

The gene calls are TRBV10-3 and TRBJ1-4; 12 bases match TRBD1. From germline, CDR1 is ENHRY and CDR2 SYGVKD. This CDR3 region has 16 residues. The V and J ends lost 4 bases and 8 bases, in that order; junction bases with no gene match: 8. This CDR3 is CAISGGQGARSEKLFF. DNA of the CDR3: TGTGCCATCAGTGGGGGACAGGGGGCGCGATCCGAAAAACTGTTTTTT.

The chain has TRBV3-1 (or the pseudogene TRBV3-2) and TRBJ2-7; 7 positions agree with TRBD2. The length of the CDR3 is 17 residues. V gave up 0 bases and J gave up 0 bases; unmatched junction bases: 8. Germline V gene sequence: CDR1 LGHDT, CDR2 YNNKEL (reference sequence). The CDR3 here is CASSQDPAGAYSYEQYF. The DNA of the CDR3 is TGTGCCAGCAGCCAAGACCCCGCGGGAGCGTACTCCTACGAGCAGTACTTC.

The chain employs TRBV11-3 and TRBJ1-3, with 10 nucleotides matching TRBD1. Losses at the gene ends were 6 bases for V and 0 bases for J; bases not matched to a gene: 17. Germline loops: CDR1 SGHNT, CDR2 YENEEA. This CDR3 comprises 20 residues. CDR3 sequence: CASRGRADRGDPNSGNTIYF. DNA of the CDR3: TGTGCCAGCAGGGGGCGAGCGGACAGGGGGGACCCCAACTCTGGAAACACCATATATTTT.

The chain uses TRBV3-1 (or the pseudogene TRBV3-2) and TRBJ1-3; D remains ambiguous. Trimming removed 1 base from V and 1 base from J, with 8 bases in between. Germline CDR1 and CDR2: LGHDT and YNNKEL (reference sequence). The CDR3 is 15 residues long. The DNA of the CDR3 is TGTGCCAGCAGCCAAGCCGAGGGTTCTGGAAACACCATATATTTT. Protein sequence: CASSQAEGSGNTIYF.

The V call is TRBV7-6, the J call TRBJ1-1; 7 bases map to TRBD1. This CDR3 has 14 residues. The junction had 4 bases not matched to a gene; V was cut back by 0 bases and J by 6 bases. Germline V gene sequence: CDR1 SGHVS, CDR2 FNYEAQ. CDR3: CASSLAQGTAEAFF. The CDR3 DNA reads TGTGCCAGCAGCTTAGCGCAGGGGACAGCTGAAGCTTTCTTT.

The chain combines TRBV7-2 with TRBJ1-2; D may be TRBD1 (6 bases). CDR1 SGHTA and CDR2 FQGNSA come from the germline V gene. CDR3 length: 15 residues. The V and J ends lost 5 bases and 7 bases respectively, with 20 bases between them. The CDR3 loop is CASSTGPGPPAGYTF. As DNA, the CDR3 is TGTGCCAGCAGCACAGGGCCAGGCCCCCCGGCTGGCTACACCTTC.

The chain is built from TRBV3-1 (or the pseudogene TRBV3-2) and TRBJ2-1, with a possible D match to TRBD2 (7 bases). This CDR3 has 14 residues. V lost 2 bases, J lost 9 bases, and 14 bases lay in between. Germline values: CDR1 LGHDT, CDR2 YNNKEL (reference sequence). CDR3 in amino acids: CASSQIGGLGEQFF. The CDR3 DNA reads as TGTGCCAGCAGCCAAATCGGGGGGCTAGGTGAGCAGTTCTTC.

This clone was counted once. J is TRBJ1-2 and V is TRBV5-1; TRBD1 matches at 8 bases. CDR1 SGHRS and CDR2 YFSETQ come from the germline V gene. This CDR3 region has 13 residues. The ends lost 4 bases at V and 6 bases at J; junction bases unmatched: 5. DNA of the CDR3: TGCGCCAGCAGCACGACAGGGGTGAATGGCTACACCTTC. Translating it yields CASSTTGVNGYTF.

The rearrangement joins TRBV24-1 to TRBJ1-1; a weak D match, TRBD1 (6 bases). CDR3 length: 14 amino acids. Germline assignment: CDR1 KGHDR and CDR2 SFDVKD. V lost 9 bases to trimming and J lost 1 base, with 14 bases between them. The CDR3 protein is CATSGGSSNTEAFF. CDR3 DNA: TGTGCCACCTCTGGGGGCAGCTCGAACACTGAAGCTTTCTTT.

This clone was recorded only once. The chain links TRBV18 to TRBJ1-1; TRBD1 is a possible D gene (5 bases). V was trimmed by 3 bases and J by 3 bases, leaving 11 bases between them. Germline values: CDR1 KGHSH, CDR2 LQKENI. The CDR3 spans 14 residues. DNA for the CDR3: TGTGCCAGCTCACCCCGCGGGGGTGACACTGAAGCTTTCTTT. Residues: CASSPRGGDTEAFF. Using reference TRBV18 and TRBJ1-1 for the parts outside the CDR3, the full variable domain is NAGVMQNPRHLVRRRGQEARLRCSPMKGHSHVYWYRQLPEEGLKFMVYLQKENIIDESGMPKERFSAEFPKEGPSILRIQQVVRGDSAAYFCASSPRGGDTEAFFGQGTRLTVV.

In its sample, this clone was seen once. V is TRBV28 and J is TRBJ1-3; D perhaps matches TRBD1 (6 bases). In germline, CDR1 is MDHEN, CDR2 SYDVKM. The CDR3 extends over 15 amino acids. V was cut by 6 bases and J by 0 bases, with 12 bases left in between. The CDR3 protein is CASSRGPDSGNTIYF. The CDR3 DNA sequence: TGTGCCAGCAGCAGGGGCCCGGACTCTGGAAACACCATATATTTT.

The chain uses TRBV19 and TRBJ2-3; 7 bases match TRBD1. This CDR3 is built from 15 residues. Germline loops: CDR1 LNHDA, CDR2 SQIVND (reference sequence). V lost 3 bases and J lost 5; bases outside the gene matches: 8. As DNA, the CDR3 is TGTGCCAGTAGTATCCACAAGGGGGCGGGAGATACGCAGTATTTT. Its translation is CASSIHKGAGDTQYF.

This chain joins TRBV5-1 and TRBJ2-4, with D perhaps TRBD2 (6 bases). Trimming left V 3 bases short and J 0 bases short, with 13 bases between. CDR1 SGHRS and CDR2 YFSETQ come from the germline V gene. The CDR3 has 16 residues. The CDR3 is CASSSGGNPAKNIQYF. The DNA of the CDR3 is TGCGCCAGCAGCTCCGGGGGTAACCCAGCCAAAAACATTCAGTACTTC.

The CDR3 sequence is CASSQGGPSGEVGQYF. CDR3 DNA: TGTGCCAGCAGCCAAGGAGGTCCTAGCGGGGAAGTAGGGCAGTATTTT. V usage is TRBV3-1 (or the pseudogene TRBV3-2) and J usage is TRBJ2-3; 9 positions agree with TRBD2. CDR1 is LGHDT and CDR2 is YNNKEL in the germline V gene (reference sequence). The CDR3 runs 16 residues. Trimming cost V 1 base and J 11 bases; bases outside gene matches: 13.

This clone appeared a single time. V is TRBV9 and J is TRBJ1-1; 8 bases are a match to TRBD1. In germline, CDR1 is SGDLS, CDR2 YYNGEE. The length of the CDR3 is 18 residues. V dropped 3 bases and J dropped 1; count of bases not matched to a gene: 14. CDR3 sequence reads: CASSDHRQGIYSNTEAFF. As DNA, the CDR3 is TGTGCCAGCAGCGATCACCGACAGGGGATATACTCGAACACTGAAGCTTTCTTT.